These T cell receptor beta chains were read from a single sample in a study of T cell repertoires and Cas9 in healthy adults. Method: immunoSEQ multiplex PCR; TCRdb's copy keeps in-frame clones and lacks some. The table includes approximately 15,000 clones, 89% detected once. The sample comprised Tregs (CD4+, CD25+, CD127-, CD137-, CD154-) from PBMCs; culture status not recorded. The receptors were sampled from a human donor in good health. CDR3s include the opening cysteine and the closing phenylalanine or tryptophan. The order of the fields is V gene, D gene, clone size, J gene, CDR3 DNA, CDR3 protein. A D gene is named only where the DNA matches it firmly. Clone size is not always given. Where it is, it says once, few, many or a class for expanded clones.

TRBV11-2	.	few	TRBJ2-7	TGTGCCAGCAGCTTAGGGGGGATCTTC	CASSLGGIF
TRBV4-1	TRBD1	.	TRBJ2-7	TGCGCCAGCAGCAGAACCGGGACAGCAAGCTCCTACGAGCAGTACTTC	CASSRTGTASSYEQYF
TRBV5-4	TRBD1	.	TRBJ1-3	TGTGCCAGCAGCCGTCCCGGGACAGGTCCCTCTGGAAACACCATATATTTT	CASSRPGTGPSGNTIYF
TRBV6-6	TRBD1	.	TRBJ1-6	TGTGCCAGCACTCCGGACAGGGGAACCTATAATTCACCCCTCCACTTT	CASTPDRGTYNSPLHF
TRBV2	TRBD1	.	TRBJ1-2	TGCGCCAGCAGCGACACCCGGGACAGGGGATCTGGGGACTATGGCTACACCTTC	CASSDTRDRGSGDYGYTF
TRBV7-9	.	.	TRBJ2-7	TGTGCCAGCAGCACAGCTTACCATGGGCAGGCAGCTGGCGAGCAGTACTTC	CASSTAYHGQAAGEQYF
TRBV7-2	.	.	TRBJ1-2	TGTGCCAGCAGCTTCCCAGGGTATGGCTACACCTTC	CASSFPGYGYTF
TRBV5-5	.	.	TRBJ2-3	TGTGCCAGCAGCGGGAGGGGGGCCCCGGGCACAGATACGCAGTATTTT	CASSGRGAPGTDTQYF
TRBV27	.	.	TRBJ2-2	TGTGCCAGCAGACCAAGAGGAGGGGCCGGCGGGGAGCTGTTTTTT	CASRPRGGAGGELFF
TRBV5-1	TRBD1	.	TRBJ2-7	TGCGCCAGCAGCTTGGCAGGATTCGGACAGGGGGCCTACGAGCAGTACTTC	CASSLAGFGQGAYEQYF
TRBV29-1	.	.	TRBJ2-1	TGCAGCGTTGAGAAAAAACCCTATGAGCAGTTCTTC	CSVEKKPYEQFF
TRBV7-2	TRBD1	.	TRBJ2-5	TGTGCCAGCAGCTTCCCTGACAGGGAAGAGACCCAGTACTTC	CASSFPDREETQYF
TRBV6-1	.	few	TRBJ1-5	TGTGCCAGCAGCAGGGGTCCAGCGCAGCCCCAGCATTTT	CASSRGPAQPQHF
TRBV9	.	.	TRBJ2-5	TGTGCCAGCAGCGCACCAGGGACTCCAGGGCTCGAGACCCAGTACTTC	CASSAPGTPGLETQYF
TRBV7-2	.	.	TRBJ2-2	TGTGCCAGCAGCGCGCGGGGCCACACCGGGGAGCTGTTTTTT	CASSARGHTGELFF
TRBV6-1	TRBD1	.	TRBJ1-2	TGTGCCAGCAGTGAAGTGGGGACAGACTTTGGCTATGGCTACACCTTC	CASSEVGTDFGYGYTF
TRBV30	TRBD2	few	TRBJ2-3	TGTGCCTGGAGGGCAAAGGGAGGGTTAGATACGCAGTATTTT	CAWRAKGGLDTQYF
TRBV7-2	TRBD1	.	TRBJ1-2	TGTGCCAGCAGCTTAGCCAGGGGGCAGTATGGCTACACCTTC	CASSLARGQYGYTF
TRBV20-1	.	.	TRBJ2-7	TGCAGTGCTAGATTGTACGAGCAGTACTTC	CSARLYEQYF
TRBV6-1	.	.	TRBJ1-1	TGTGCCACACGCCTGGGGGGGGCTACGAACACTGAAGCTTTCTTT	CATRLGGATNTEAFF
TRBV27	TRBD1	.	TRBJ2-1	TGTGCCAGCAGTACGTACAGGGGGGCCTACAATGAGCAGTTCTTC	CASSTYRGAYNEQFF
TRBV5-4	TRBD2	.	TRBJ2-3	TGTGCCAGCAGCCCTCGGGCTAGCGGGGCCCGAATCAGCACAGATACGCAGTATTTT	CASSPRASGARISTDTQYF
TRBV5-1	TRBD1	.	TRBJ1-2	TGCGCCAGCAACCCCGGCAGGGGGGATGGCTACACCTTC	CASNPGRGDGYTF
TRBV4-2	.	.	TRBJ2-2	TGTGCCAGCAGCCATACCCGCCAGGGCTCGAACACCGGGGAGCTGTTTTTT	CASSHTRQGSNTGELFF
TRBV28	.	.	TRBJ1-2	TGTGCCAGCAGTTTACGGGGGTTGGTAGCGGGCTACACCTTC	CASSLRGLVAGYTF
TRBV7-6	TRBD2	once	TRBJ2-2	TGTGCCAGCAGCCTAGCTAGCGGGGGGGCCACCGGGGAGCTGTTTTTT	CASSLASGGATGELFF
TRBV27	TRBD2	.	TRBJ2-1	TGTGCCAGCAGTCAGACTAGCGGGGGCGAGCAGTTCTTC	CASSQTSGGEQFF
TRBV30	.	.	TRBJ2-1	TGTGCCTCGAACTCCCTTCCCTACAATGAGCAGTTCTTC	CASNSLPYNEQFF
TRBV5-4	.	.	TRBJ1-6	TGTGCCAGCAGCTTGAGGGGCACGGATTCACCCCTCCACTTT	CASSLRGTDSPLHF
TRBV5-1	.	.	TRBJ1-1	TGCGCCAGCAGCTTCCCCGGGGACACTGAAGCTTTCTTT	CASSFPGDTEAFF
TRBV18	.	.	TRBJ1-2	TGTGCCAGCTCACCCTCAACAGGGACCCCCTATGGCTACACCTTC	CASSPSTGTPYGYTF
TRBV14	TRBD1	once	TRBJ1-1	TGTGCCAGCAGCCAAGAACCCGGTGGACAGGGGTTTTACACTGAAGCTTTCTTT	CASSQEPGGQGFYTEAFF
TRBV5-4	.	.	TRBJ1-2	TGTGCCAGCAGCTCCATCAGCGGGGGCTACACCTTC	CASSSISGGYTF
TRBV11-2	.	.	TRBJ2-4	TGTGCCAGCAGCTTAGATCTGGGGGAAAACATTCAGTACTTC	CASSLDLGENIQYF
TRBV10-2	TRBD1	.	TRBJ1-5	TGCGCCAGCACCGGGACAGGGGTTGCGCAGCCCCAGCATTTT	CASTGTGVAQPQHF
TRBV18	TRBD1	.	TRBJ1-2	TGTGCCAGCTCACCACTGGGGACAGGTCGGGGGCTATATGGCTACACCTTC	CASSPLGTGRGLYGYTF
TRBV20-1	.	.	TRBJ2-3	TGCAGTGCTAGCCACGAAGATACGCAGTATTTT	CSASHEDTQYF
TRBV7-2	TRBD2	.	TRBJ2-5	TGTGCCAGCAGCCGGCAAACTAGCGGGGGGGGAGTGTCTAAAGAGACCCAGTACTTC	CASSRQTSGGGVSKETQYF
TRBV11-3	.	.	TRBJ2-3	TGTGCCAGCAGCCCAGGGTGGGGCGGGGGCACAGATACGCAGTATTTT	CASSPGWGGGTDTQYF
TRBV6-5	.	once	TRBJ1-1	TGTGCCAGCAGTTACACTCGACTTATCACTGAAGCTTTCTTT	CASSYTRLITEAFF
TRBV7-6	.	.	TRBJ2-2	TGTGCCAGCAGCCCCCACCCGGGGGCCCCCACCGGGGAGCTGTTTTTT	CASSPHPGAPTGELFF
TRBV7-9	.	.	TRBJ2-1	TGTGCCAGCAGCTTAGTGTTTGGCTCCTACAATGAGCAGTTCTTC	CASSLVFGSYNEQFF
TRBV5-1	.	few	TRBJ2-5	TGCGCCAGCAGCTTGAGTCTCATGGGGACCCAGTACTTC	CASSLSLMGTQYF
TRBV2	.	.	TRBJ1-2	TGTGCCAGCAGTGTTGAAAGGGGGGGATCTATCTATGGCTACACCTTC	CASSVERGGSIYGYTF
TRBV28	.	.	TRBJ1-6	TGTGCCAGCAGTTTCACGAGGGATTCACCCCTCCACTTT	CASSFTRDSPLHF
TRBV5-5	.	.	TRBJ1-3	TGTGCCAGCAGCTTGGAGGGGGGAAACACCATATATTTT	CASSLEGGNTIYF
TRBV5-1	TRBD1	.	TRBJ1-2	TGCGCCAGCAGCTACGGACAGGGGGTTACTGCTGGCTACACCTTC	CASSYGQGVTAGYTF
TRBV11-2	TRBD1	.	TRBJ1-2	TGTGCCAGCAGCGCCACAACAGGGGACTATGGCTACACCTTC	CASSATTGDYGYTF
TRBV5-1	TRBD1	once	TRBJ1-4	TGCGCCAGCAGCTACTCCGGGACAGGGGGTGAAAAACTGTTTTTT	CASSYSGTGGEKLFF
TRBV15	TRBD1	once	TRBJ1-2	TGTGCCACCAGCAGAGAGGAAAGGGGGCAAGGCTACACCTTC	CATSREERGQGYTF
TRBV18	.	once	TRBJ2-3	TGTGCCAGCTCACCCAATACTGCAGATACGCAGTATTTT	CASSPNTADTQYF
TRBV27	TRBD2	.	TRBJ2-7	TGTGCCAGCAGTTATATGTTAGCGGGAGAGCAGTACTTC	CASSYMLAGEQYF
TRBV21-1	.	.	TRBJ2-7	TGTGCCAGCAGCAAAGAGGCAGCGGGGAAATACGAGCAGTACTTC	CASSKEAAGKYEQYF
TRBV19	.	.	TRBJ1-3	TGTGCCAGTAGCCAAGGGTTTTCTGGAAACACCATATATTTT	CASSQGFSGNTIYF
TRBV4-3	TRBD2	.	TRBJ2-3	TGCGCCAGCAGCCAAAAGTACAGCGGGGGGGCAGCTACGCAGTATTTT	CASSQKYSGGAATQYF
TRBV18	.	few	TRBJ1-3	TGTGCCAGCTCACCAGTAGACGGGAAGGGAAACACCATATATTTT	CASSPVDGKGNTIYF
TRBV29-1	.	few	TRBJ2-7	TGCAGCGTCGCCCTAGGGGGGTTGACCTACGAGCAGTACTTC	CSVALGGLTYEQYF
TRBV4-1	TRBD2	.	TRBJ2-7	TGCGCCAGCAGCCAAGACAGGTGGCGGGGGACCCCCTACGAGCAGTACTTC	CASSQDRWRGTPYEQYF
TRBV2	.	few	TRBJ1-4	TGTGCCAGCAGGGAAGTGGAGGGGACGGAAAAACTGTTTTTT	CASREVEGTEKLFF
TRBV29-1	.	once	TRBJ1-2	TGCAGCGTCCTCTCCGGAGCCAGAGGCTACACCTTC	CSVLSGARGYTF